A single count supports the clone carrying this T cell receptor beta chain. This entry is derived from a study of blood T cell repertoires in COVID-19. Study information: Samples representing acute and convalescent COVID-19 were sourced from the United States, Italy and Spain. PBMCs, B-cell-depleted T cells, or T cells provided the cDNA or gDNA that made up the material.

TCRdb's table, derived via immunoSEQ multiplex PCR, lists solely in-frame clones and lacks some. The data hold about 44,000 clones, with about 90% observed a single time. The germline CDR1 and CDR2 sequences are SGHDT and YYEEEE. The V end lost 9 bases, the J end lost 7 bases, and 23 bases lay between the germline ends. The length of the CDR3 is 15 residues. The rearrangement links TRBV5-6 to TRBJ2-1, with D possibly matching TRBD1 (6 bases). This clonotype was obtained from a woman older than 75 in a cohort sampled during active or convalescent COVID-19. The sequenced sample was peripheral blood. The CDR3 DNA follows: TGTGCCACCCGCCATCGAACAGGGTTCCAAAATGAGCAGTTCTTC. Translation gives CATRHRTGFQNEQFF. Supplemented by reference TRBV5-6 and TRBJ2-1, the full variable domain reads DAGVTQSPTHLIKTRGQQVTLRCSPKSGHDTVSWYQQALGQGPQFIFQYYEEEERQRGNFPDRFSGHQFPNYSSELNVNALLLGDSALYLCATRHRTGFQNEQFFGPGTRLTVL.